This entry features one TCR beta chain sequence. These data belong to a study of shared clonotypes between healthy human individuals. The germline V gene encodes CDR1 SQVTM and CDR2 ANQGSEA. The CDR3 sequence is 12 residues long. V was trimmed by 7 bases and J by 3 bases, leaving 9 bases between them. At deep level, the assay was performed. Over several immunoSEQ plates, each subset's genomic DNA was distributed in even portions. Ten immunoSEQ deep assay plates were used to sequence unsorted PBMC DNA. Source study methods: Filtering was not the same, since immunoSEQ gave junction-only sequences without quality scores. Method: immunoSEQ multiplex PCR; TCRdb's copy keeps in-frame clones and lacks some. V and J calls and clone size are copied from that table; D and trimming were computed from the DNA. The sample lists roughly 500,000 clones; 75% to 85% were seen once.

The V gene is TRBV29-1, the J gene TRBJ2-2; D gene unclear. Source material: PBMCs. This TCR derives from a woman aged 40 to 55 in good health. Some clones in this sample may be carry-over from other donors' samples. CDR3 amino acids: CSANPHTGELFF. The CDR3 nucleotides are TGCAGCGCCAACCCCCACACCGGGGAGCTGTTTTTT.